This entry features one T cell receptor beta chain sequence. Its antigen is unknown. Within one base of it there is no much larger clone, and no base qualities were kept. The receptor library was made with the immunoSEQ multiplex PCR assay. A mixture of 60 forward primers for TCR Vbeta segments and 13 reverse primers for TCR Jbeta segments was used in the multiplex PCR. A multiplex PCR assay on genomic DNA amplified the CDR3 region of rearranged TCR beta genes. The amplified TCR beta libraries were sequenced on the Illumina HiSeq System as 87-base-pair reads. In the source study's methods: A later analysis counted some 74 million unique TCR beta chains across the 690 or so repertoires, and 9.5 million to 11 million of these chains were shared by at least two donors. Raw reads were error-corrected and collapsed into unique sequences by a nearest-neighbor algorithm in which closely related sequences were merged to remove PCR and sequencing errors. V, D and J gene segments were assigned by aligning CDR3 sequences to IMGT reference sequences. For a sequence to be retained, a match of at least six nucleotides to both a V gene segment and a J gene segment was required. Rearrangements were classified as productive when the CDR3 lacked stop codons and remained in frame with V and J, and all other rearrangements were classified as non-productive. Following IMGT convention, CDR3 was defined as the stretch from the second conserved V-encoded cysteine to the conserved J-encoded phenylalanine. The earlier analysis of some 540 of the donors excluded any sequence lacking an unambiguous match to a single V gene segment. An earlier analysis of almost 600 of the donors classified V segments as functional when productive rearrangements were above 56.7% and as segregating when the standard deviation between donors was above 5%. A statistical classification framework was built for diagnosing cytomegalovirus status from the catalog of TCR beta chain sequences. In a later analysis, TCR nucleotide sequences were compared against IMGT/GENE-DB human TR gene sequences so that V and J genes could be assigned. Using the TCRdist pipeline, a later analysis assigned CDR3 sequences along with most-parsimonious VDJ recombination scenarios. In a later analysis, each TCR beta chain was defined by its CDR3 amino acid sequence together with its V-gene family, and reads lacking a unique V-gene family were excluded. In a later analysis, fewer than 650 highly shared, low-generation-probability nucleotide sequences were removed to address suspected cross-contamination and a sequencing artifact. In a later analysis, a clonal expansion index was calculated for each public chain from normalized within-repertoire ranks of inferred template counts. In a later analysis, generation probabilities were computed with a VDJ recombination model fitted to out-of-frame rearrangements, and the resulting probabilities were checked against IGoR. In a later analysis, TCR-TCR, TCR-HLA and TCR-CMV co-occurrence was scored with hypergeometric tests, and a repertoire-size bias correction was applied to TCR pairs. In a later analysis, false discovery rates were estimated by permuting HLA or CMV assignments 20 times. A later analysis grouped co-occurring TCRs with DBSCAN, adding TCRdist sequence similarity when clustering within HLA-allele-positive subsets. For co-occurrence clustering, repertoires with fewer than 30,000 or more than 120,000 public chains were excluded, along with 5 or 6 repertoires with anomalous nucleotide sharing. TCRdb limited this immuneACCESS table to in-frame rearrangements with V and J called. A share of clones is missing; checked studies link under half to unresolved V genes, and the rest is unexplained. V and J calls plus clone size are reproduced from that table; the DNA served to infer D and trimming. This sample is represented by about 190,000 clones; roughly 81% of them were singletons. The top ten clonotypes cover approximately 2.8% of the sample.

The sample is drawn from a study of cytomegalovirus exposure and HLA in healthy donors (dated by TCRdb to 2015 to 2018). For the wider study: In an earlier analysis of roughly 590 of the donors, 276 Gb of sequence data and roughly 100 million unique TCR beta sequences from 180 million or so T cells were reported. Along with the roughly 700-subject first cohort, a separate validation cohort of over 90 different subjects was used. Across about 370 genotyped donors of the cohort, an average of 235,054 unique TCR beta nucleotide sequences per donor were sequenced, and approximately 17% of those sequences were non-productive. To study patterns of TCR occurrence, a later analysis re-analyzed previously published TCR beta repertoires from 666 donors and added high-resolution HLA genotyping. All discovery cohort repertoires had been generated using a single sequencing platform. Rather than drawing on any new phenotypic data, the later analysis identified candidate immune exposures from TCR beta sequences and the way those sequences occurred across donors. The genetic ancestry cluster associated with self-reported Caucasian donors included over 80% of the roughly 390 genotyped donors. High-throughput TCR immunosequencing, statistical association of individual TCRs with disease status, and machine learning were combined to predict cytomegalovirus infection status. The T cell repertoires of some 700 subjects were profiled by immunosequencing and related to cytomegalovirus serostatus. Donor age, sex, ethnicity and CMV serostatus were collected together with the repertoire data. The study aimed to test whether signatures of past pathogen exposure could be identified by cataloging public T cell receptors. An early release covering over 500 HLA-typed donors comprised about 290 gigabases of sequencing data and 85 million or so unique TCR sequences. The number of donors typed differed by locus, with 629-630 for A, B, C, DRB1 and DQB1, more than 500 for DQA1, approximately 570 for DPA1, and roughly 450 for DPB1. In a later genetic analysis, genome-wide SNP genotypes for about three fifths of the roughly 670 donors were used, and that subset was treated as a discovery cohort. Roughly five DR-DQ haplotypes were handled as single units for association and clustering, since linkage in the cohort was strong. To decide whether each TCR beta V gene segment behaved as functional or pseudogenic, an earlier analysis of approximately 620 of the donors relied on high-throughput TCR beta sequencing. HLA typing included class I and class II loci at four-digit resolution. Overall results and qualifications from the work: Because HLA typing was unavailable for some donors at each locus, only the typed subset was used in association tests. The 87-base-pair reads could not distinguish some IMGT-functional V segments, including TRBV6-2 and TRBV6-3, so those segments were excluded. According to the authors, the approach could potentially be generalized to other disease states and immunological phenotypes. While some public TCRs were present in many individuals, most TCR sequences turned up only very rarely across donors. According to a later genetic analysis, donors in an Asian-associated ancestry cluster had fewer N-insertions in productive TCRs than the approximately 690-donor mean. In a later analysis, HLA-associated TCR beta chains were found to be more clonally expanded and to have lower generation probabilities than equally common non-associated chains. An association between a missense DCLRE1C variant and V-gene and J-gene trimming of TCR beta chains was found in a later genetic analysis and replicated in an independent cohort. In the study, around 160 TCR beta chains were listed as associated with cytomegalovirus. In both the original and validation cohorts, the classifier was reported to diagnose cytomegalovirus status with high specificity and sensitivity. The earlier analysis of nearly 600 of the donors excluded some 16 rarely observed V segments, including chromosome 9 orphons, because counts were too low. In a later analysis, the rate of TCR association differed among HLA loci, with DRB1 alleles having the most associated TCRs and HLA-C alleles having the fewest. Strong co-occurrence of HLA alleles, especially DR and DQ, made assigning TCR associations to individual alleles difficult. An earlier analysis of 587 of the donors showed that most TCR beta V segments appeared in productive rearrangements either about 87% or about 30% of the time, which broadly matched IMGT annotations. A later analysis reported that several top co-occurrence clusters appeared linked to parvovirus B19, influenza, CMV and Epstein-Barr virus. For the cohort, immune exposure information was limited to CMV serostatus. A cluster of highly shared sequence variants was judged likely to be a technical artifact of the sequencing pipeline. Correlated functional status among segregating V segments might reflect linkage disequilibrium, but an unknown experimental factor could not be ruled out. Roughly uniform sequencing depth across donors was assumed in presence/absence analyses, although this assumption may not hold. In a later analysis, about 17,000 TCR beta sequences were associated with specific HLA alleles at a false discovery rate of 0.05. The cohort was sequenced for TCR beta chains only, and without alpha or paired-chain data the features that could be detected were limited. A few of the identified cytomegalovirus-associated TCR beta chains were confirmed in vitro to be specific for cytomegalovirus antigens. In a later analysis, most CMV-associated TCR beta chains were found to appear HLA-restricted, with HLA associations seemingly driven largely by CMV exposure. A further reported finding was that TCR beta sequences accurately predicted the HLA-A and HLA-B alleles for most subjects in the first cohort.

Here V drops 1 base and J drops 8 bases, and the junction holds 5 bases not matched to any gene. The CDR3, cysteine through phenylalanine, is 13 amino acids long. Only the CDR3 DNA stays, 39 bases, in frame from base 1. CDR1 LNHNV and CDR2 YYDKDF are derived from the germline V gene (reference sequence). The cohort consisted of 666 healthy bone marrow donors. All cohort members were sampled while nominally healthy, although unrecorded immune exposures were likely present. The donor was CMV seropositive and belonged to the group of 270 or so seropositive cohort members. Every donor gave a peripheral blood sample, and the peripheral blood mononuclear cells from that sample were used for TCR beta sequencing. Genomic DNA extraction from the blood cell samples was performed with the Qiagen DNeasy Blood Extraction Kit.

The chain uses TRBV15 and TRBJ2-7; TRBD2 fits 7 bases in the junction. The receptor's source is a woman aged 25 to 39 in good health and CMV-seropositive. Sequenced material: PBMCs. CDR3 reads: CATSRVVREKQYF. The nucleotide sequence is TGTGCCACCAGCAGAGTGGTGCGGGAGAAGCAGTACTTC.